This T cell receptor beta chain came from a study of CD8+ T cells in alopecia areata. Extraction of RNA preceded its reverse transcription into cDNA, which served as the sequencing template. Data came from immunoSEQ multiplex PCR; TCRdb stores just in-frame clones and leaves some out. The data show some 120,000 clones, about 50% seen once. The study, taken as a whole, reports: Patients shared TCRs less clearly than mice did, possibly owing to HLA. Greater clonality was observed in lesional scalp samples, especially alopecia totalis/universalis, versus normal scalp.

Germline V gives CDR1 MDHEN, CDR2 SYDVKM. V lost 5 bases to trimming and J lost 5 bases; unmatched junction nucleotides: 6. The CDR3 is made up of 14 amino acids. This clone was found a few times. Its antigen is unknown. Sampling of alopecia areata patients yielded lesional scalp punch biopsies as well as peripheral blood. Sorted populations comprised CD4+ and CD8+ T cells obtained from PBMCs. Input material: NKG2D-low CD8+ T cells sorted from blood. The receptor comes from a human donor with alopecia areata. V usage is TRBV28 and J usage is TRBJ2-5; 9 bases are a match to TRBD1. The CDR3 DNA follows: TGTGCCAGCAGTCCAACAGGGGGCTTGGAGACCCAGTACTTC. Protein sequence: CASSPTGGLETQYF.